This is a list of T cell receptor beta chains from one sample in a study of cytomegalovirus exposure and HLA in healthy donors. Clones were read by immunoSEQ multiplex PCR, and TCRdb kept only the in-frame ones, dropping some. Counted here are about 210,000 clones, about four fifths occurring once; the ten biggest clones make up around 9.6%. The sample taken for sequencing was PBMCs. These receptors came from a woman aged 45-65 years in good health and CMV-seropositive. Both conserved end residues are part of each CDR3. Each record gives: D gene, J gene, V gene, clone size, CDR3 protein, CDR3 DNA. The D gene is left open where the match is weak. Size tells how often a clone was seen (once, few, many) or the class of an expanded clone, and some rows leave it out.

TRBD1,TRBJ2-7,TRBV6-6,-,CASSPTGTVYEQYF,TGTGCCAGCAGCCCCACCGGGACAGTCTACGAGCAGTACTTC
-,TRBJ2-1,TRBV9,-,CASSARTHNEQFF,TGTGCCAGCAGCGCTAGAACCCACAATGAGCAGTTCTTC
TRBD1,TRBJ1-1,TRBV7-8,once,CASSKTQGMNTEAFF,TGTGCCAGCAGTAAAACACAGGGGATGAACACTGAAGCTTTCTTT
-,TRBJ1-6,TRBV4-1,-,CASSQPRRYSYNSPLHF,TGCGCCAGCAGCCAACCCCGCCGGTACTCCTATAATTCACCCCTCCACTTT
TRBD1,TRBJ1-6,TRBV19,-,CASSPPGTGSTNSPLHF,TGTGCCAGTAGTCCCCCCGGGACAGGGAGCACGAATTCACCCCTCCACTTT
-,TRBJ1-4,TRBV30,few,CAWSRGRVNEKLFF,TGTGCCTGGAGTAGGGGCAGGGTTAATGAAAAACTGTTTTTT
-,TRBJ1-6,TRBV19,-,CASSIRQASSYNSPLHF,TGTGCCAGTAGTATAAGACAGGCGAGCTCCTATAATTCACCCCTCCACTTT
TRBD1,TRBJ1-5,TRBV15,once,CATSRKPRTGHQPQHF,TGTGCCACCAGCAGAAAACCGAGGACAGGGCATCAGCCCCAGCATTTT
-,TRBJ2-7,TRBV28,-,CASSSNYEQYF,TGTGCCAGCAGTTCCAACTACGAGCAGTACTTC
TRBD1,TRBJ2-7,TRBV6-6,-,CASRDRGGEYEQYF,TGTGCCAGCAGGGACAGGGGTGGGGAATACGAGCAGTACTTC
TRBD1,TRBJ2-7,TRBV5-1,few,CASSASPDRVDEQYF,TGCGCCAGCAGCGCAAGCCCGGACAGGGTAGACGAGCAGTACTTC
-,TRBJ1-1,TRBV10-3,-,CAISGGQGAFF,TGTGCCATCTCGGGGGGGCAGGGAGCTTTCTTT
-,TRBJ1-6,TRBV27,-,CASTLRRANSPLHF,TGTGCCAGCACTCTCCGGAGGGCTAATTCACCCCTCCACTTT
-,TRBJ2-5,TRBV28,once,CASKDAGSKETQYF,TGTGCCAGCAAGGATGCCGGGAGCAAAGAGACCCAGTACTTC
-,TRBJ1-4,TRBV29-1,-,CSVSGSSAEKLFF,TGCAGCGTTTCCGGATCTTCAGCGGAAAAACTGTTTTTT
-,TRBJ1-1,TRBV2,-,CASDLRGEAFF,TGTGCCAGCGATCTTAGGGGGGAAGCTTTCTTT
TRBD1,TRBJ1-4,TRBV14,-,CASSTHQGGGEKLFF,TGTGCCAGCAGCACGCATCAGGGGGGTGGAGAAAAACTGTTTTTT
-,TRBJ2-5,TRBV5-1,-,CASSPRIGEETQYF,TGCGCCAGCAGCCCTCGGATTGGGGAGGAGACCCAGTACTTC
-,TRBJ1-5,TRBV29-1,-,CSVEDPHRDRTRNQPQHF,TGCAGCGTTGAAGATCCTCACAGGGATAGAACAAGAAATCAGCCCCAGCATTTT
-,TRBJ1-1,TRBV6-5,-,CASSELTGNTEAFF,TGTGCCAGCAGTGAACTGACAGGGAACACTGAAGCTTTCTTT
-,TRBJ1-2,TRBV6-5,-,CASSQQSPGRYGYTF,TGTGCCAGCAGTCAACAAAGCCCAGGTCGGTATGGCTACACCTTC
-,TRBJ2-7,TRBV5-1,-,CASSLRQGPYEQYF,TGCGCCAGCAGCTTGCGGCAGGGGCCCTACGAGCAGTACTTC
-,TRBJ1-5,TRBV28,-,CASSPPGAAQPQHF,TGTGCCAGCAGTCCCCCAGGGGCGGCCCAGCCCCAGCATTTT
-,TRBJ1-2,TRBV7-9,-,CSATGINYGYTF,TGTTCCGCGACGGGAATTAACTATGGCTACACCTTC
-,TRBJ2-1,TRBV10-1,-,CASSAGTFINEQFF,TGCGCCAGCAGCGCCGGGACTTTTATCAATGAGCAGTTCTTC
TRBD1,TRBJ2-2,TRBV29-1,-,CSVDRGHTGELFF,TGCAGCGTGGACAGGGGGCACACCGGGGAGCTGTTTTTT
-,TRBJ1-2,TRBV30,-,CAWSVNHVGLYGYTF,TGTGCCTGGAGTGTAAATCACGTCGGGTTGTATGGCTACACCTTC
-,TRBJ2-7,TRBV5-6,-,CASSAADRDSEQYF,TGTGCCAGCAGCGCCGCTGACAGGGACTCGGAGCAGTACTTC
TRBD1,TRBJ2-7,TRBV6-1,-,CASKTGQGPYEQYF,TGTGCCAGCAAGACGGGACAGGGTCCCTACGAGCAGTACTTC
TRBD1,TRBJ1-1,TRBV5-1,once,CASSRTGGWTEAFF,TGCGCCAGCAGCCGAACAGGGGGCTGGACTGAAGCTTTCTTT
-,TRBJ2-6,TRBV9,-,CASSVDWSSGANVLTF,TGTGCCAGCAGCGTCGACTGGTCCTCTGGGGCCAACGTCCTGACTTTC
-,TRBJ2-1,TRBV20-1,-,CSAGQWAGQFF,TGCAGTGCTGGACAGTGGGCAGGTCAGTTCTTC
-,TRBJ1-1,TRBV5-1,-,CASSPYRVGATEAFF,TGCGCCAGCAGCCCTTACAGGGTTGGGGCTACTGAAGCTTTCTTT
TRBD1,TRBJ1-1,TRBV6-6,-,CASRSAGGNTEAFF,TGTGCCAGCAGGTCGGCAGGGGGCAACACTGAAGCTTTCTTT
-,TRBJ2-7,TRBV6-1,-,CASGRGQAYEQYF,TGTGCCAGCGGACGGGGACAAGCCTACGAGCAGTACTTC
-,TRBJ2-7,TRBV11-2,once,CASSLASEGASYEQYF,TGTGCCAGCAGCTTAGCCTCGGAGGGGGCATCCTACGAGCAGTACTTC
TRBD1,TRBJ1-2,TRBV19,-,CASSTPGQGNYGYTF,TGTGCCAGTAGTACCCCGGGACAGGGCAACTATGGCTACACCTTC
TRBD2,TRBJ2-7,TRBV18,few,CASSPTVGGVYEQYF,TGTGCCAGCTCACCGACCGTCGGGGGGGTTTACGAGCAGTACTTC
TRBD1,TRBJ1-2,TRBV15,-,CATSSEGQGTPSNYGYTF,TGTGCCACCAGCAGCGAAGGACAGGGGACACCCTCAAACTATGGCTACACCTTC
TRBD1,TRBJ1-2,TRBV7-9,-,CASSLWGTGDYGYTF,TGTGCCAGCAGCTTATGGGGGACAGGGGACTATGGCTACACCTTC
-,TRBJ2-2,TRBV9,-,CASSGTVNTGELFF,TGTGCCAGCAGCGGGACAGTGAACACCGGGGAGCTGTTTTTT
-,TRBJ2-7,TRBV5-1,-,CASSLVAAGEYEQYF,TGCGCCAGCAGCTTGGTTGCCGCAGGGGAATACGAGCAGTACTTC
-,TRBJ1-4,TRBV6-4,-,CASSDGGGSEKLFF,TGTGCCAGCAGTGACGGGGGAGGATCTGAAAAACTGTTTTTT
-,TRBJ2-7,TRBV28,-,CASSIRVGEQYF,TGTGCCAGCAGTATTCGGGTTGGCGAGCAGTACTTC
-,TRBJ1-1,TRBV7-2,few,CASRAGVNTEAFF,TGTGCCAGCAGGGCAGGGGTAAACACTGAAGCTTTCTTT